This T cell receptor (beta chain) was sequenced in a study of patients and donors after allogeneic stem cell transplantation (dated by TCRdb to between 2020 and 2021). Library preparation employed RT-PCR. The listed sequencing device is NextSeq 550. TCRdb reanalyzed the raw reads on its own, using fastp at Q25 for trimming and MiXCR for clone calling, and kept in-frame beta chains. Identical CDR3 proteins give one entry, which carries the most common genes and DNA. The sample includes some 960,000 distinct CDR3 sequences, with roughly 17% observed a single time. Roughly 6.4% of the sample is held by the ten biggest clonotypes. There are 13 amino acids in the CDR3, from cysteine to phenylalanine inclusive. The entry retains the CDR3 DNA only, 39 bases that are in frame from base 1. CDR1 and CDR2, looked up from the germline V gene (reference sequence), are DFQATT and SNEGSKA. Relative to germline, V is 6 bases shorter and J is 4 bases shorter, with 16 bases between their ends.

To note about this clonotype: This clone's antigen is unknown. No much larger clonotype is one base removed from it; base qualities were not supplied.

The TCR originated in a human donor who was either an allogeneic HSCT recipient or a stem cell or donor lymphocyte infusion donor (not recorded which). It is not recorded whose cells these are; they may come from a transplant donor. The sequence is built from TRBV20-1 and TRBJ2-7, with TRBD1 tentatively as D gene (7 bases match). The sample was blood, either unsorted or a sorted T cell fraction (not recorded which). The CDR3 corresponds to CSAEGRGTYEQYF. The DNA reads TGCAGTGCAGAGGGCAGGGGGACTTACGAGCAGTACTTC.